Listed below are T cell receptor beta chains from one sample, sequenced in a study of T cell responses to AZD1222 COVID-19 vaccine. Using immunoSEQ multiplex PCR, the repertoire was profiled, and TCRdb retains in-frame clones only, with some absent. The table has roughly 72,000 clones, approximately 90% seen once. The source was peripheral blood, collected 28 days after the second dose of the MenACWY control vaccine. Source of these receptors: an adult who received the MenACWY meningococcal vaccine as a control. Each CDR3 is given with its conserved first and last residue. D genes are given only for firm matches. Part of the rows lack a size; the others show once, few, many or a class for expanded clones.

d_call,j_call,clone_size,v_call,cdr3_nt,cdr3_aa
-,TRBJ1-2,-,TRBV11-1,TGTGCCAGCAGCTTTCTAGGGGTTGGCTATGGCTACACCTTC,CASSFLGVGYGYTF
TRBD1,TRBJ1-3,-,TRBV28,TGTGCCAGCAGTTTTAGACAGGGGATTCGAAACACCATATATTTT,CASSFRQGIRNTIYF
-,TRBJ1-2,-,TRBV6-6,TGTGCCAGCACCATACCGGGACTCGCTAACTATGGCTACACCTTC,CASTIPGLANYGYTF
-,TRBJ1-1,-,TRBV6-2/TRBV6-3,TGTGCCAGCAGTTACGTCTTTGAGGGTACTGAAGCTTTCTTT,CASSYVFEGTEAFF
-,TRBJ2-7,-,TRBV6-5,TGTGCCAGCAGCTCTGCGGGTCCCTACGAGCAGTACTTC,CASSSAGPYEQYF
TRBD1,TRBJ1-4,-,TRBV28,TGTGCCAGCAGTACCCGACAGGGGGCGCATGAAAAACTGTTTTTT,CASSTRQGAHEKLFF
TRBD2,TRBJ2-1,-,TRBV19,TGTGCCAGTAGTCCCCAGCGGGGCGATGAGCAGTTCTTC,CASSPQRGDEQFF
TRBD2,TRBJ2-3,-,TRBV2,TGTGCCAGCAGTGACGTTTTGGGAGGGACTAGCGGGCGGTCGGTGTCAAGCGATACGCAGTATTTT,CASSDVLGGTSGRSVSSDTQYF
TRBD1,TRBJ2-6,-,TRBV7-8,TGTGCCAGCAGCTCACAGGGACAGGGCCGCTCTGGGGCCAACGTCCTGACTTTC,CASSSQGQGRSGANVLTF
TRBD1,TRBJ2-7,-,TRBV29-1,TGCAGCGTTGAAGTAACCGGGACAGTCGTTGGCGAGCAGTACTTC,CSVEVTGTVVGEQYF
TRBD1,TRBJ2-3,-,TRBV5-1,TGCGCCAGCAGCATACGACAGGGTTTAGGGACAGATACGCAGTATTTT,CASSIRQGLGTDTQYF
TRBD1,TRBJ1-1,-,TRBV18,TGTGCCAGCTCACCAGGGGACAGGAGTAGGACTGAAGCTTTCTTT,CASSPGDRSRTEAFF
-,TRBJ1-3,-,TRBV15,TGTGCCACCAGCAGAGATCCTAACTCTGGAAACACCATATATTTT,CATSRDPNSGNTIYF
-,TRBJ1-6,-,TRBV11-2,TGTGCCAGCAGCTTAGAGCGCAGTTCACCCCTCCACTTT,CASSLERSSPLHF
TRBD1,TRBJ1-1,-,TRBV6-5,TGTGCCAGCAGTAAGACAGGGGAGGGGACTGAAGCTTTCTTT,CASSKTGEGTEAFF
-,TRBJ2-3,-,TRBV6-1,TGTGCCAGCAGTGAAGTTTCCGTCCGCACAGATACGCAGTATTTT,CASSEVSVRTDTQYF
-,TRBJ1-3,-,TRBV19,TGTGCCAGTAGCCTAGGGGGTCCCCTCAGCTCTGGAAACACCATATATTTT,CASSLGGPLSSGNTIYF
-,TRBJ1-2,-,TRBV28,TGTGCCAGCGTTTCCCCAGGGGATGCCTATGGCTACACCTTC,CASVSPGDAYGYTF
TRBD1,TRBJ1-1,-,TRBV7-8,TGTGCCAGCAGCGACCGGGACAGGGGGCGTAAAACTGAAGCTTTCTTT,CASSDRDRGRKTEAFF
-,TRBJ2-1,-,TRBV4-3,TGCGCCAGCAGCCAAGACGGCGGTAGCTCCTACAATGAGCAGTTCTTC,CASSQDGGSSYNEQFF
-,TRBJ1-2,-,TRBV21-1,TGTGCCAGCAGCAAAGTCAGAAATCCAAAACAGGGACCTAACTATGGCTACACCTTC,CASSKVRNPKQGPNYGYTF
TRBD1,TRBJ2-2,few,TRBV6-5,TGTGCCAGCAGACCGGGACAGAGTACCGGGGAGCTGTTTTTT,CASRPGQSTGELFF
TRBD1,TRBJ2-2,-,TRBV29-1,TGCAGCGTTGGGGACAGGGGACCCGGGGAGCTGTTTTTT,CSVGDRGPGELFF
TRBD1,TRBJ1-2,-,TRBV19,TGTGCCACCAACAGGGGCTCCTATGGCTACACCTTC,CATNRGSYGYTF
-,TRBJ2-1,-,TRBV5-5,TGTGCCAGCAGGACAGTCCCTTCCATAGAGCAGTTCTTC,CASRTVPSIEQFF
-,TRBJ1-4,-,TRBV7-8,TGTGCCAGCAGCTCCGTACAGGGAGACACAACTAATGAAAAACTGTTTTTT,CASSSVQGDTTNEKLFF
TRBD2,TRBJ2-3,-,TRBV10-3,TGTGCCATCAGTCTACTAGCGGGGAGCACAGATACGCAGTATTTT,CAISLLAGSTDTQYF
-,TRBJ1-2,-,TRBV11-2,TGTGCCAGCAGCTCCCCGGGGTTCACCGTTAACTATGGCTACACCTTC,CASSSPGFTVNYGYTF
-,TRBJ2-7,-,TRBV7-2,TGTGCCAGCAGCGCGACCGGGACTCAGGACGGCGAGCAGTACTTC,CASSATGTQDGEQYF
-,TRBJ1-5,-,TRBV9,TGTGCCAGCAGCCGAGGGTCTAGCAATCAGCCCCAGCATTTT,CASSRGSSNQPQHF
TRBD1,TRBJ1-5,-,TRBV27,TGTGCCAGCAGTTTATTCCCACCCACAGAGGGGGCTAGCAATCAGCCCCAGCATTTT,CASSLFPPTEGASNQPQHF
TRBD1,TRBJ2-5,-,TRBV19,TGTGCCAGTAGTATAGCAGCAGGGACAGGAAAAGAGACCCAGTACTTC,CASSIAAGTGKETQYF
-,TRBJ2-1,-,TRBV7-3,TGTGCCAGCAGCTTCACGATTGGAACCCCCTCGGATGAGCAGTTCTTC,CASSFTIGTPSDEQFF
-,TRBJ1-5,-,TRBV24-1,TGTGCCACCAGTGACTCGGTCGATAGCAATCAGCCCCAGCATTTT,CATSDSVDSNQPQHF
-,TRBJ1-5,-,TRBV19,TGTGCCAGTAGCTACACAGGGTTGAGTCAGCCCCAGCATTTT,CASSYTGLSQPQHF
TRBD2,TRBJ2-1,-,TRBV18,TGTGCCAGCTCACCACCGAGCGGGGGGTACAATGAGCAGTTCTTC,CASSPPSGGYNEQFF
-,TRBJ1-2,-,TRBV5-1,TGCGCCAGCAGCTTGGCCAAGGGCTATGGCTACACCTTC,CASSLAKGYGYTF